The 15 T cell receptor beta chains listed next were all sequenced from one sample in a study of cytomegalovirus exposure and HLA in healthy donors. A multiplex PCR was run with 60 Vbeta primers and 13 Jbeta primers. Some clones are missing from TCRdb's copy, which holds only in-frame ones; the method was immunoSEQ multiplex PCR. The data contain roughly 100,000 clones, 60% to 85% of them singletons. Material for sequencing was PBMCs. The receptors were gathered from a male donor in good health and CMV-seronegative.

V usage is TRBV6-6 and J usage is TRBJ2-2; perhaps TRBD2 as D (6 bases). Trimming stripped 6 bases from V and 0 bases from J, with 8 bases between. The germline V gene encodes CDR1 MNHNY and CDR2 SVGAGI (reference sequence). The CDR3 is 14 amino acids. Here the CDR3 DNA reads TGTGCCAGCAGGTGGGACTCGAACACCGGGGAGCTGTTTTTT. It codes for CASRWDSNTGELFF.

This sequence joins TRBV11-3 and TRBJ2-1; TRBD1 might be the D (5 bases). Between the trimmed V and J ends, which lost 0 bases and 3 bases, there was a span of 9 bases. Germline loops: CDR1 SGHNT, CDR2 YENEEA. This CDR3 is built from 15 residues. The CDR3 DNA reads TGTGCCAGCAGCTTAGATCAAGACAGCTACAATGAGCAGTTCTTC. Translating it yields CASSLDQDSYNEQFF.

This rearrangement joins TRBV5-6 to TRBJ2-7, with a possible D match to TRBD1 (5 bases). V was clipped by 3 bases and J by 0 bases, with 7 bases between them. This CDR3 spans 13 amino acids. In germline, CDR1 is SGHDT, CDR2 YYEEEE. CDR3 coding DNA: TGTGCCAGCAGCTGGACAAGCTCCTACGAGCAGTACTTC. Amino acid sequence: CASSWTSSYEQYF.

The gene calls are TRBV14 and TRBJ1-2; the match to TRBD1 covers 7 bases. The ends lost 6 bases at V and 0 bases at J; junction bases unmatched: 4. Germline V gene sequence: CDR1 SGHDN, CDR2 FVKESK. The CDR3 loop spans 14 amino acids. CDR3 DNA sequence: TGTGCCAGCAGTCGCAGGGGGACTAACTATGGCTACACCTTC. This translates into CASSRRGTNYGYTF.

This clone was recorded once. The J gene is TRBJ2-3, the V gene TRBV5-1, with D possibly being TRBD2 (6 bases). The germline V and J ends were trimmed by 5 bases and 4 bases, with 14 bases remaining between them. Germline lookup yields CDR1 SGHRS and CDR2 YFSETQ. CDR3 size: 14 residues. The CDR3 sequence: CASSRGGGSDTQYF. The CDR3 DNA reads as TGCGCCAGCAGTCGGGGAGGAGGATCAGATACGCAGTATTTT. Filled out from reference TRBV5-1 and TRBJ2-3, the complete variable domain reads KAGVTQTPRYLIKTRGQQVTLSCSPISGHRSVSWYQQTPGQGLQFLFEYFSETQRNKGNFPGRFSGRQFSNSRSEMNVSTLELGDSALYLCASSRGGGSDTQYFGPGTRLTVL.

The chain uses TRBV7-2 and TRBJ2-5, with 14 positions matching TRBD2. CDR3 length: 17 amino acids. Germline CDR1 is SGHTA and CDR2 is FQGNSA. V gave up 5 bases and J gave up 5 bases; unmatched junction bases: 10. The CDR3 region is CASSPLPGLAGAETQYF. In nucleotides, the CDR3 is TGTGCCAGCAGCCCCCTCCCGGGACTAGCGGGAGCGGAGACCCAGTACTTC.

The CDR3 region is CASSWTGGEGGYTF. In nucleotides, the CDR3 is TGTGCCAGCAGTTGGACAGGGGGTGAGGGTGGCTACACCTTC. The gene calls are TRBV2 and TRBJ1-2; 10 bases are a match to TRBD1. CDR1 is SNHLY and CDR2 is FYNNEI in the germline V gene. The CDR3 covers 14 residues. V dropped 5 bases and J dropped 7; count of bases not matched to a gene: 7.

The V and J genes are TRBV7-8 and TRBJ2-6; possible D gene TRBD2, 6 bases. Germline V gene data show CDR1 as SGHVS and CDR2 as FQNEAQ. CDR3 length: 17 amino acids. V was trimmed by 0 bases and J by 3 bases, leaving 12 bases between them. This chain's CDR3 is CASSLAGGASGANVLTF. As DNA, the CDR3 is TGTGCCAGCAGCTTAGCCGGGGGAGCAAGTGGGGCCAACGTCCTGACTTTC.

This chain uses TRBV5-1 with TRBJ2-1; a possible D gene is TRBD2 (6 bases). The CDR3 is made up of 15 amino acids. Germline CDR1 is SGHRS and CDR2 is YFSETQ. Trimming removed 0 bases from V and 4 bases from J, with 11 bases in between. The CDR3 sequence: CASSLAGEIYNEQFF. The CDR3 DNA reads TGCGCCAGCAGCTTGGCGGGAGAGATTTACAATGAGCAGTTCTTC.

The chain combines TRBV2 with TRBJ2-1, with a tentative D call TRBD2 (6 bases). Germline CDR1 reads SNHLY; CDR2 reads FYNNEI. V lost 6 bases and J lost 5, with 14 bases in between. The CDR3 length is 14 residues. The CDR3 region is CASSPVVADNEQFF. CDR3 coding DNA: TGTGCCAGCAGCCCTGTGGTAGCGGACAATGAGCAGTTCTTC.

The CDR3 sequence: CASSQGVRGSPLHF. In DNA, the CDR3 is TGTGCCAGCAGCCAGGGGGTCCGGGGTTCACCCCTCCACTTT. The chain is built from TRBV7-9 and TRBJ1-6; 7 nucleotides line up with TRBD1. The CDR3 consists of 14 residues. Germline CDR1 and CDR2: SEHNR and FQNEAQ (reference sequence). J gave up 9 bases and V 5 bases, and 7 bases lay outside the gene matches.

This clone came up a few times. The CDR3: CASSIHPGQGISGANVLTF. CDR3 DNA: TGTGCCAGTAGTATACACCCGGGACAGGGTATTTCTGGGGCCAACGTCCTGACTTTC. V gene TRBV19 combines with J gene TRBJ2-6; 9 bases match TRBD1. CDR3 length: 19 residues. Germline V gene lookup returns CDR1 LNHDA and CDR2 SQIVND (reference sequence). Trimming cost V 2 bases and J 1 base; bases outside gene matches: 9.

The chain links TRBV6-5 to TRBJ2-5, with 9 bases that match TRBD2. Germline values: CDR1 MNHEY, CDR2 SVGAGI. CDR3 size: 14 residues. The ends lost 2 bases at V and 4 bases at J; junction bases unmatched: 2. CDR3 sequence (DNA): TGTGCCAGCAGTTACGCGGGAGGGAGAGAGACCCAGTACTTC. This codes for CASSYAGGRETQYF.

The table lists this clone with a few counts. The chain is built from TRBV9 and TRBJ2-7; D not certain. V was pared by 0 bases and J by 7 bases, with 11 bases between. There are 13 residues in the CDR3. Per the germline V gene, CDR1 is SGDLS and CDR2 is YYNGEE. For the CDR3, the DNA is TGTGCCAGCAGCGTAGGCCCCTCCGGGGAGCAGTACTTC. Its translation is CASSVGPSGEQYF. Combining the CDR3 with reference TRBV9 and TRBJ2-7 gives the whole variable domain DSGVTQTPKHLITATGQRVTLRCSPRSGDLSVYWYQQSLDQGLQFLIQYYNGEERAKGNILERFSAQQFPDLHSELNLSSLELGDSALYFCASSVGPSGEQYFGPGTRLTVT.

V and J are TRBV5-4 and TRBJ2-5; 9 nucleotides align to TRBD1. Matching the DNA end better, TRBJ2-7 makes the J call doubtful. There are 15 residues in the CDR3. CDR1 is SGHNT and CDR2 is YYREEE in the germline V gene (reference sequence). The CDR3 bases are TGTGCCAGCAGCCACGGACAGGGGAGGGGCTACGAGCAGTACTTC. It specifies CASSHGQGRGYEQYF.